The 2 T cell receptor beta chains listed next were all sequenced from one sample in a study of shared clonotypes between healthy human individuals. Method: immunoSEQ multiplex PCR; TCRdb's copy keeps in-frame clones and lacks some. Here the sample spans fewer than 1.4 million clones, 70% to 80% being singletons. The sample was memory CD4+ T cells from PBMCs. Subset given: CD45RA-negative fraction. The receptors here all came from a young man in good health. Some clones in this sample may be carry-over from other donors' samples.

This clone was picked up one time. The V and J genes are TRBV13 and TRBJ1-4; D ambiguous. The V end lost 5 bases, the J end lost 8 bases, and 21 bases lay between the germline ends. The CDR3 has 16 residues. The germline V gene encodes CDR1 PRHDT and CDR2 FYEKMQ (reference sequence). The CDR3, as DNA: TGTGCCAGCAGCATCGGAGAGGTCGGCCTGGGGGAAAAACTGTTTTTT. It translates to CASSIGEVGLGEKLFF.

This chain uses TRBV2 with TRBJ1-2; D is uncertain. The CDR3 covers 13 residues. V was shortened by 6 bases and J by 8 bases, with 16 bases between the two germline ends. Per the germline V gene, CDR1 is SNHLY and CDR2 is FYNNEI. CDR3 protein: CASRGDTASGYTF. CDR3 DNA: TGTGCCAGCAGGGGAGACACGGCTTCGGGCTACACCTTC.